This paragraph covers one T cell receptor (beta chain) sequence. This sample is drawn from a study of blood T cell repertoires in COVID-19. The method was immunoSEQ multiplex PCR; TCRdb's version includes in-frame clones alone and lacks a portion of them. The sample holds 130,000 to 150,000 clones, 75% to 90% seen once. The source material was peripheral blood. The clonotype was recovered from a human donor in a cohort sampled during active COVID-19.

The chain's CDR3 is CASSRTGTRPTGELFF. As DNA, the CDR3 is TGTGCCAGCAGCCGAACCGGGACTCGCCCCACCGGGGAGCTGTTTTTT. The chain links TRBV7-3 to TRBJ2-2, with a possible D match to TRBD2 (6 bases). CDR1 SGHTA and CDR2 FQGTGA come from the germline V gene. The CDR3 sequence is 16 residues long. V gave up 5 bases and J gave up 4 bases, with 17 bases separating them.